The rows below give T cell receptor beta chains drawn from one sample of a study of cytomegalovirus exposure and HLA in healthy donors. Sequencing was performed with immunoSEQ multiplex PCR; in TCRdb, only in-frame clones are kept and a portion is missing. The sample lists about 170,000 clones; 70% to 90% were seen once. The sample consisted of PBMCs. These receptors came from a male donor in good health and CMV-seronegative. Both conserved end residues are trimmed from each CDR3.

j_call: TRBJ1-1; v_call: TRBV15; cdr3_aa: ATSPPGQLNTEAF
j_call: TRBJ2-7; v_call: TRBV19; cdr3_aa: ASSKASGRSGYEQY
j_call: TRBJ2-7; v_call: TRBV27; cdr3_aa: ASSGTSGSWQY
j_call: TRBJ1-1; v_call: TRBV29-1; cdr3_aa: SVIRDRGREYTEAF
j_call: TRBJ2-5; v_call: TRBV27; cdr3_aa: ASRLAGAGRETQY
j_call: TRBJ1-6; v_call: TRBV6-5; cdr3_aa: ASSYGTGNNSPLH
j_call: TRBJ2-5; v_call: TRBV7-9; cdr3_aa: ASSQGQRIETQY
j_call: TRBJ1-1; v_call: TRBV28; cdr3_aa: SSGAGVTMNTEAF
j_call: TRBJ2-3; v_call: TRBV19; cdr3_aa: ASSMVASIRTDTQY
j_call: TRBJ1-4; v_call: TRBV5-1; cdr3_aa: ASSSTGTTNEKLF
j_call: TRBJ2-2; v_call: TRBV11-2; cdr3_aa: ASSPTRQGAGELF
j_call: TRBJ1-2; v_call: TRBV11-2; cdr3_aa: ASSSRGHYGYT
j_call: TRBJ1-5; v_call: TRBV18; cdr3_aa: ASSTGVSNQPQH
j_call: TRBJ1-1; v_call: TRBV28; cdr3_aa: ASSEIGAEAF
j_call: TRBJ2-1; v_call: TRBV4-3; cdr3_aa: ASSQKLGLGYNEQF
j_call: TRBJ1-2; v_call: TRBV29-1; cdr3_aa: SVHPGTGGWGYT
j_call: TRBJ2-5; v_call: TRBV6-1; cdr3_aa: ASSEGGFGEETQY
j_call: TRBJ2-5; v_call: TRBV7-3; cdr3_aa: ASSWSGGTVETQY
j_call: TRBJ1-1; v_call: TRBV5-1; cdr3_aa: ASSLAPGNTEAF
j_call: TRBJ2-1; v_call: TRBV5-6; cdr3_aa: ASSLVGGQPVRGAYEQF
j_call: TRBJ1-2; v_call: TRBV19; cdr3_aa: ASSRTLDSSAGYT
j_call: TRBJ2-5; v_call: TRBV5-4; cdr3_aa: ANLLTRETQY